This TCR beta chain was recorded in a study of shared clonotypes between healthy human individuals. Study information: Per-donor plates numbered three CD4 naive, three CD4 memory, two CD8 naive and one CD8 memory.

In the naive CD8 group, cells lacked CD45RO and were positively selected for CCR7, so terminally differentiated effector memory CD45RA+ cells were left out. Trimming took off 8 bases at V and 3 bases at J, with 15 bases between the two ends. The CDR3 sequence is 14 residues long. The germline V gene encodes CDR1 SNHLY and CDR2 FYNNEI. The assay was immunoSEQ multiplex PCR, and TCRdb's table has in-frame clones only and misses some. The sample lists under 850,000 clones, almost 95% occurring once. The chain employs TRBV2 and TRBJ2-3; maybe TRBD2 (6 bases). Specimen: naive CD8+ T cells sorted from blood. This clonotype was obtained from a young man in good health. CDR3 protein: CASPGTPGTDTQYF. In DNA, the CDR3 is TGTGCCAGCCCCGGGACTCCAGGTACAGATACGCAGTATTTT.